A single sample is the source of the 26 T cell receptor beta chains below, sequenced in a study of blood T cell repertoires in COVID-19. TCRdb's copy holds only in-frame clones and misses some; the assay was immunoSEQ multiplex PCR. The sample shows 100,000 to 150,000 clones, approximately 85% of them seen only once. The sequenced sample was peripheral blood. These receptors all stem from an older man with active or convalescent COVID-19.

This chain joins TRBV5-5 and TRBJ2-4; 10 positions agree with TRBD2. This CDR3 contains 13 residues. The ends lost 1 base at V and 8 bases at J; junction bases unmatched: 0. CDR1 SGHKS and CDR2 YYEKEE come from the germline V gene (reference sequence). CDR3 sequence: CASSLLAGDIQYF. In DNA, the CDR3 is TGTGCCAGCAGCTTGCTAGCGGGGGACATTCAGTACTTC.

The V and J genes are TRBV18 and TRBJ1-1; TRBD1 aligns across 9 bases. Germline CDR1 is KGHSH and CDR2 is LQKENI. The length of the CDR3 is 15 residues. Trimming took 6 bases from V and 1 from J; bases not matched to a gene: 6. Here the CDR3 reads CASSSGQGRNTEAFF. The CDR3 DNA follows: TGTGCCAGCTCTAGCGGACAGGGGAGGAACACTGAAGCTTTCTTT.

V is TRBV25-1 and J is TRBJ2-4; TRBD2 is a possible D gene (6 bases). Trimming left V 11 bases short and J 2 bases short, with 19 bases between. This CDR3 is 15 amino acids long. Looked up from germline, CDR1 is MGHDK and CDR2 is SYGVNS. CDR3 loop: CAGSGFGGSKNIQYF. The CDR3 DNA is TGTGCCGGCTCAGGGTTCGGAGGGTCCAAAAACATTCAGTACTTC.

V and J are TRBV7-9 and TRBJ1-2; D gene ambiguous. The germline V and J ends were trimmed by 1 base and 3 bases, with 15 bases remaining between them. CDR1 is SEHNR, CDR2 FQNEAQ, per germline (reference sequence). The CDR3 is made up of 16 amino acids. The CDR3 DNA sequence: TGTGCCAGCAGCTTAGGGAGCCGGGTTATGGACTATGGCTACACCTTC. It specifies CASSLGSRVMDYGYTF.

The rearrangement joins TRBV7-6 to TRBJ2-3, with 11 bases lining up with TRBD2. Trimming took 5 bases from V and 1 from J; bases not matched to a gene: 2. Germline CDR1 and CDR2: SGHVS and FNYEAQ. This CDR3 spans 15 amino acids. CDR3 in amino acids: CASSPTSGGTDTQYF. The CDR3 region has the DNA TGTGCCAGCAGCCCGACTAGCGGGGGCACAGATACGCAGTATTTT.

The genes are TRBV27 and TRBJ1-2; weak D call: TRBD1 (5 bases). The CDR3 has 16 residues. Germline V gene sequence: CDR1 MNHEY, CDR2 SMNVEV (reference sequence). V was cut by 6 bases and J by 4 bases, with 21 bases left in between. CDR3 amino acids: CASSRGGGGDVYGYTF. CDR3 nucleotides: TGTGCCAGCAGCCGGGGTGGGGGAGGGGATGTCTATGGCTACACCTTC.

This chain joins TRBV7-8 and TRBJ2-7, with a possible D match to TRBD2 (5 bases). Per the germline V gene, CDR1 is SGHVS and CDR2 is FQNEAQ. V was shortened by 5 bases and J by 7 bases, with 12 bases between the two germline ends. The CDR3 consists of 12 residues. CDR3: CASSPGKAEQYF. CDR3 DNA: TGTGCCAGCAGCCCGGGGAAGGCAGAGCAGTACTTC.

The chain has TRBV27 and TRBJ1-5, with 7 positions matching TRBD1. Looked up from germline, CDR1 is MNHEY and CDR2 is SMNVEV (reference sequence). After removal of 5 bases from V and 4 bases from J, the junction contained 11 bases not matched to a gene. The CDR3 consists of 16 residues. The CDR3 loop is CASSPIDRVPNQPQHF. The CDR3 bases are TGTGCCAGCAGTCCGATCGACAGGGTCCCTAATCAGCCCCAGCATTTT.

The chain combines TRBV2 with TRBJ1-2; 7 bases are shared with TRBD1. After removal of 5 bases from V and 6 bases from J, the junction contained 6 bases not matched to a gene. The germline V gene encodes CDR1 SNHLY and CDR2 FYNNEI. The CDR3 is made up of 13 amino acids. CDR3 sequence reads: CASSYDRENGYTF. The CDR3 region has the DNA TGTGCCAGCAGTTACGACAGGGAGAATGGCTACACCTTC.

This rearrangement joins TRBV4-3 to TRBJ2-2; D is undetermined. The CDR3 sequence is 15 residues long. V was clipped by 1 base and J by 5 bases, with 11 bases between them. The germline V gene encodes CDR1 LGHNA and CDR2 YSLEER. CDR3 loop: CASSQAEGGTGELFF. The CDR3 DNA is TGCGCCAGCAGCCAAGCTGAAGGCGGAACCGGGGAGCTGTTTTTT.

V and J are TRBV12-3 or TRBV12-4 and TRBJ2-7; tentatively, D is TRBD1 (5 bases). V was cut by 7 bases and J by 2 bases, with 9 bases left in between. The CDR3 runs 12 residues. The CDR3 nucleotides are TGTGCCAGCACCTCGGACACCTACGAGCAGTACTTC. As protein: CASTSDTYEQYF.

The chain combines TRBV5-1 with TRBJ1-1; 7 bases match TRBD1. In germline, CDR1 is SGHRS, CDR2 YFSETQ. The CDR3 consists of 16 residues. V was clipped by 1 base and J by 1 base; unmatched bases: 7. The CDR3 DNA sequence: TGCGCCAGCAGCTTGATTCCGGGACAGTCGAACACTGAAGCTTTCTTT. Translation gives CASSLIPGQSNTEAFF.

The chain joins TRBV3-1 (or the pseudogene TRBV3-2) to TRBJ2-5, with TRBD2 as a possible D gene (6 bases). The germline CDR1 and CDR2 sequences are LGHDT and YNNKEL (reference sequence). CDR3 length equals 14 residues. V was trimmed by 1 base and J by 5 bases, leaving 11 bases between them. This chain's CDR3 is CASSQGGVPETQYF. The CDR3 DNA follows: TGTGCCAGCAGCCAAGGGGGGGTCCCGGAGACCCAGTACTTC.

The chain joins TRBV5-1 to TRBJ1-1; unclear D gene. This CDR3 is built from 12 residues. Germline-derived CDR1 and CDR2 are SGHRS and YFSETQ. V shed 4 bases and J shed 6 bases, with 10 bases lying between them. For the CDR3, the DNA is TGCGCCAGCAGCCGGGGAGGGTCTGAAGCTTTCTTT. Its protein is CASSRGGSEAFF.

V usage is TRBV10-3 and J usage is TRBJ1-3; D might be TRBD1 (6 bases). Germline V gene lookup returns CDR1 ENHRY and CDR2 SYGVKD. The V gene lost 0 bases and the J gene lost 4 bases, with 13 bases spanning the gap. CDR3 length equals 16 residues. Here the CDR3 DNA reads TGTGCCATCAGTGAGTCGCTGGGACACCGAGGAAACACCATATATTTT. Translated: CAISESLGHRGNTIYF.

This clone has a single count. J is TRBJ1-6 and V is TRBV30; no firm D call. This CDR3 has 15 residues. The V end was cut by 2 bases, the J end by 0 bases, with 8 bases between. Germline CDR1 reads GTSNPN; CDR2 reads SVGIG (reference sequence). Here the CDR3 reads CAWSYASSYNSPLHF. In nucleotides, the CDR3 is TGTGCCTGGAGTTATGCGAGCTCCTATAATTCACCCCTCCACTTT.

The chain employs TRBV28 and TRBJ1-2; D perhaps matches TRBD1 (6 bases). The ends were cut back, 5 bases at V and 8 bases at J, with 15 bases in the middle. Per germline, CDR1 MDHEN and CDR2 SYDVKM. The CDR3 has 13 residues. In DNA form, the CDR3 reads TGTGCCAGCAGTCGACAGGTCAGACAGGGCTACACCTTC. This translates into CASSRQVRQGYTF.

This chain joins TRBV6-5 and TRBJ1-6; 7 bases align to TRBD1. This CDR3 region has 16 residues. Looked up from germline, CDR1 is MNHEY and CDR2 is SVGAGI. The ends lost 4 bases at V and 7 bases at J; junction bases unmatched: 10. The CDR3 loop is CASSSPSTGPNSPLHF. The CDR3 nucleotides are TGTGCCAGCAGTTCCCCATCGACAGGGCCGAATTCACCCCTCCACTTT.

The rearrangement joins TRBV9 to TRBJ1-2, with 8 bases that match TRBD1. Germline loops: CDR1 SGDLS, CDR2 YYNGEE. The trim removed 3 bases at V and 4 bases at J, leaving 5 bases unmatched. The CDR3 has 14 amino acids. Here the CDR3 DNA reads TGTGCCAGCAGCGCCGGGACAGGCCCCTATGGCTACACCTTC. Translated: CASSAGTGPYGYTF.

The chain uses TRBV6-6 and TRBJ1-2, with 11 bases lining up with TRBD1. Germline V gene sequence: CDR1 MNHNY, CDR2 SVGAGI (reference sequence). The CDR3 runs 14 residues. The V and J ends lost 4 bases and 7 bases, in that order; junction bases with no gene match: 5. The CDR3 here is CASSFGQGAFGYTF. The CDR3, as DNA: TGTGCCAGCAGTTTCGGACAGGGGGCTTTTGGCTACACCTTC.

V gene TRBV5-1 combines with J gene TRBJ1-2; 8 positions match TRBD1. The CDR3 has 15 residues. The trim removed 4 bases at V and 5 bases at J, leaving 10 bases unmatched. Per the germline V gene, CDR1 is SGHRS and CDR2 is YFSETQ. CDR3 bases: TGCGCCAGCAGCACCAGACAGGGGCGCGGGTATGGCTACACCTTC. Its protein is CASSTRQGRGYGYTF.

The rearrangement joins TRBV27 to TRBJ2-5; tentatively, D is TRBD2 (5 bases). The CDR3 runs to 14 residues. Looked up from germline, CDR1 is MNHEY and CDR2 is SMNVEV (reference sequence). The V gene lost 6 bases and the J gene lost 2 bases, with 13 bases spanning the gap. In DNA form, the CDR3 reads TGTGCCAGCAGCCACGGATCGGGACAAGAGACCCAGTACTTC. Its protein is CASSHGSGQETQYF.

This chain connects TRBV4-1 to TRBJ1-2; D call uncertain. V was pared by 4 bases and J by 7 bases, with 10 bases between. The germline V gene has CDR1 MGHRA and CDR2 YSYEKL. This CDR3 region has 12 residues. The CDR3 loop reads CASSLGGGGYTF. The DNA for the CDR3 is TGCGCCAGCAGCCTGGGTGGCGGTGGCTACACCTTC.

The genes are TRBV5-4 and TRBJ2-1; 8 nucleotides line up with TRBD2. Germline values: CDR1 SGHNT, CDR2 YYREEE (reference sequence). The CDR3 totals 16 residues. V trimming: 4 bases; J trimming: 2 bases; junction bases outside the gene matches: 8. CDR3 in DNA: TGTGCCAGCAGCGACGGGAGGACTAGCCCCTACAATGAGCAGTTCTTC. Translating it yields CASSDGRTSPYNEQFF.

The chain is built from TRBV5-4 and TRBJ2-5; 8 nucleotides match TRBD2. The V gene end was trimmed by 4 bases and the J gene end by 4 bases; junction bases not matched to a gene: 9. The CDR3 is made up of 15 amino acids. Germline V lookup: CDR1 SGHNT, CDR2 YYREEE (reference sequence). The DNA for the CDR3 is TGTGCCAGCAGCCCACCCGGCGGGGGGCGAGAGACCCAGTACTTC. The encoded protein is CASSPPGGGRETQYF.

V and J are TRBV28 and TRBJ2-1; possibly TRBD1 for D (7 bases). This CDR3 region has 12 residues. Trimming left V 7 bases short and J 6 bases short, with 10 bases between. Germline lookup yields CDR1 MDHEN and CDR2 SYDVKM. The CDR3: CASMQGGNEQFF. The CDR3 region has the DNA TGTGCCAGCATGCAGGGGGGCAATGAGCAGTTCTTC. Variable domain in full (rest from reference TRBV28 and TRBJ2-1): DVKVTQSSRYLVKRTGEKVFLECVQDMDHENMFWYRQDPGLGLRLIYFSYDVKMKEKGDIPEGYSVSREKKERFSLILESASTNQTSMYLCASMQGGNEQFFGPGTRLTVL.